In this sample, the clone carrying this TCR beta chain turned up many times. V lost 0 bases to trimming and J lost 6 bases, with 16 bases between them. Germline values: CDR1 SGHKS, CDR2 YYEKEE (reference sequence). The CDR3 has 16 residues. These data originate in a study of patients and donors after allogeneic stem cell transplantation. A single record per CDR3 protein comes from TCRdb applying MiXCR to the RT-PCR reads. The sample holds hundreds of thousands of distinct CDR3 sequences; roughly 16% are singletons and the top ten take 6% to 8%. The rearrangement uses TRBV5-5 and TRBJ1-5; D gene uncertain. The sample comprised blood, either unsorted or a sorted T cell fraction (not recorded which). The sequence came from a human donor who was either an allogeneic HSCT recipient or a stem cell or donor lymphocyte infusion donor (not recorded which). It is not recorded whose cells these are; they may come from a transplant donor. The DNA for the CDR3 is TGTGCCAGCAGCTTGGCGGGCCCCGAAAACGGTCAGCCCCAGCATTTT. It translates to CASSLAGPENGQPQHF.